These T cell receptor beta chains were read from a single sample in a study of T-cell memory formation after mild COVID-19. TCRdb re-called the 5' RACE reads through MiXCR, storing one row per CDR3 protein. The top ten hold 7.5% to 10% of the sample, which has about 440,000 distinct CDR3 sequences, 20% seen once. Sequenced sample: PBMCs or a T cell subset sorted from them (not recorded which). Receptors originate from an adult woman who had mild COVID-19 (a few samples of this study predate the infection). Cell type and time point are not known. The CDR3 runs from the conserved cysteine through the conserved F or W. D genes are given only for firm matches. Not all rows give a size; the values are once, few, many and, for expanded clones, a class.

-,TRBJ1-6,few,TRBV12-3/TRBV12-4,TGTGCCAGCAGTCCCGCCGTGCAGGAAAGCTCCTATAATTCACCCCTCCACTTT,CASSPAVQESSYNSPLHF
TRBD1,TRBJ2-2,few,TRBV7-6,TGTGCCAGCAGCTTACAGGGGGCTCGGGGGGAGCTGTTTTTT,CASSLQGARGELFF
TRBD1,TRBJ2-5,few,TRBV15,TGTGCCACCAGCAGAGATTGGGGGACAGGGGAAGAGACCCAGTACTTC,CATSRDWGTGEETQYF
TRBD2,TRBJ2-3,-,TRBV12-3/TRBV12-4,TGTGCCAGCAGGACTAGCGGGGCGAGCACAGATACGCAGTATTTT,CASRTSGASTDTQYF
-,TRBJ1-2,few,TRBV5-6,TGTGCCAGCAGACGTACAGCACTATACGACTATGGCTACACCTTC,CASRRTALYDYGYTF
-,TRBJ1-1,few,TRBV29-1,TGCAGCGCCGATACAGGGTCAAGTAACACTGAAGCTTTCTTT,CSADTGSSNTEAFF
TRBD2,TRBJ2-7,-,TRBV5-4,TGTGCCAGCAGCTTCGGGCGGGACTATTACGAGCAGTACTTC,CASSFGRDYYEQYF
-,TRBJ1-2,few,TRBV15,TGTGCCACCAGCAGAGCCGCCCCGGGGAAGAGAGGCTACACCTTC,CATSRAAPGKRGYTF
TRBD1,TRBJ2-3,-,TRBV11-2,TGTGCCAGCAGCGAGATGGACAGGGGGCAAGTTACGCAGTATTTT,CASSEMDRGQVTQYF
TRBD2,TRBJ2-5,few,TRBV5-1,TGCGCCAGCAGCTGGGCTAGCGGGGGAGAGACCCAGTACTTC,CASSWASGGETQYF
-,TRBJ2-7,few,TRBV27,TGTGCCAGCAGCAGGCCAGACTACTACGAGCAGTACTTC,CASSRPDYYEQYF
TRBD1,TRBJ1-1,-,TRBV7-9,TGTGCCAGCAGCTTAGCCCAGGGGGCATCGAGGACTGAAGCTTTCTTT,CASSLAQGASRTEAFF
TRBD2,TRBJ2-1,-,TRBV12-3/TRBV12-4,TGTGCCAGCACTCGAAGTAGCGGGGTCCGAGAGCAGTTCTTC,CASTRSSGVREQFF
TRBD2,TRBJ2-5,-,TRBV7-3,TGTGCCAGCAGCTTCAAGGGGGCTAGCGGGGGACCCCAGTACTTC,CASSFKGASGGPQYF
-,TRBJ2-1,few,TRBV2,TGTGCCAGCAGTGATTCGGGCCCAAGAGGGAATGAGCAGTTCTTC,CASSDSGPRGNEQFF
-,TRBJ1-1,-,TRBV6-5,TGTGCCAGTACCCCAACGCCAGGGGTTAACACTGAAGCTTTCTTT,CASTPTPGVNTEAFF
-,TRBJ2-3,few,TRBV20-1,TGCAGTGGCCTCTCGGCGGGGACTGGCACAGATACGCAGTATTTT,CSGLSAGTGTDTQYF
TRBD1,TRBJ1-2,-,TRBV12-3/TRBV12-4,TGTGCCAGCAGTTTCGTCCCCGGGACAGTGGGCCACACCTTC,CASSFVPGTVGHTF
-,TRBJ2-7,few,TRBV7-2,TGTGCCAGCAGCCGTACTATTAGCTCCTACGAGCAGTACTTC,CASSRTISSYEQYF
-,TRBJ1-5,once,TRBV28,TGTGCCAGCAGGGTGGGGGCTTTCAATCAGCCCCAGCATTTT,CASRVGAFNQPQHF
-,TRBJ1-1,-,TRBV6-2/TRBV6-3,TGTGCCAGCAGTGGCAGAAGTTTCAGAGGGGTAGCCACTGAAGCTTTCTTT,CASSGRSFRGVATEAFF
TRBD1,TRBJ1-1,-,TRBV11-2,TGTGCCAGCAGCTTAGGTCGACAGGGTGGGACTGAAGCTTTCTTT,CASSLGRQGGTEAFF
TRBD1,TRBJ2-5,-,TRBV7-6,TGTGCCAGCACCCCGGGACAGGGCTTAGTAGCCCAGTACTTC,CASTPGQGLVAQYF
TRBD2,TRBJ2-7,many,TRBV7-2,TGTGCCAGCAGCAGTGGACTAGCGGGAGTTAGGTACGAGCAGTACTTC,CASSSGLAGVRYEQYF
TRBD2,TRBJ2-7,many,TRBV6-5,TGTGCCAGCAGTAGAAGCGGGAGCGGTAGCGAGCAGTACTTC,CASSRSGSGSEQYF
-,TRBJ2-2,few,TRBV24-1,TGTGCCACCAGTGATTTGAGGGGGAAGCGAGGTTTTGGCCCCGGGGAGCTGTTTTTT,CATSDLRGKRGFGPGELFF
TRBD1,TRBJ1-4,-,TRBV9,TGTGCCAGCAGCGGGGGACAGCTGAATGAAAAACTGTTTTTT,CASSGGQLNEKLFF
TRBD2,TRBJ2-7,few,TRBV9,TGTGCCAGCAGCGTAGAAGCGGGAGGAACTAGCGAGCAGTACTTC,CASSVEAGGTSEQYF
TRBD2,TRBJ2-1,many,TRBV7-9,TGTGCCAGCAGCTTAGCGCGGACTAGCGGCGAGCAGTTCTTC,CASSLARTSGEQFF
-,TRBJ1-6,few,TRBV5-5,TGTGCCAGCAGCAACCCGGGACTGGGAAATTCACCCCTCCACTTT,CASSNPGLGNSPLHF
TRBD2,TRBJ2-7,-,TRBV5-1,TGCGCCAGCAGCTCCGGGACTAGCGGGTTCTCCTACGAGCAGTACTTC,CASSSGTSGFSYEQYF
-,TRBJ1-1,few,TRBV19,TGTGCCAGTAGTATAGTATACGTAGGTCCGGTGAACACTGAAGCTTTCTTT,CASSIVYVGPVNTEAFF
TRBD1,TRBJ1-1,few,TRBV20-1,TGCAGTGCTAGGACAGGGGTGGTCACTGAAGCTTTCTTT,CSARTGVVTEAFF
TRBD2,TRBJ2-2,-,TRBV30,TGTGCCTGGAGTGTCCGGGGGGTAACCCCTTTGGCCGGGGAGCTGTTTTTT,CAWSVRGVTPLAGELFF
-,TRBJ2-2,-,TRBV7-9,TGTGCCAGCAGGGCCCTCTTTACAGGGACGGCGAACACCGGGGAGCTGTTTTTT,CASRALFTGTANTGELFF
-,TRBJ1-1,-,TRBV2,TGTGCCAGCAGAGAGGGTGTTCGGGTGACTGAAGCTTTCTTT,CASREGVRVTEAFF
-,TRBJ1-2,-,TRBV6-2/TRBV6-3,TGTGCCAGCAGTTACCAGCTTGAAGGAGGCTACACCTTC,CASSYQLEGGYTF
-,TRBJ1-1,few,TRBV29-1,TGCAGCGTTGAAGACAGGGGACCGAACACTGAAGCTTTCTTT,CSVEDRGPNTEAFF
-,TRBJ2-3,-,TRBV5-1,TGCGCCAGCAGCTTCACCCCGGTCGCAAGCACAGATACGCAGTATTTT,CASSFTPVASTDTQYF
-,TRBJ1-1,-,TRBV7-2,TGTGCCACACTTCCGGGGATGAACACTGAAGCTTTCTTT,CATLPGMNTEAFF
TRBD1,TRBJ1-5,-,TRBV6-2/TRBV6-3,TGTGCCAGCAGTGGACAGGACAATCAGCCCCAGCATTTT,CASSGQDNQPQHF
-,TRBJ2-3,-,TRBV12-3/TRBV12-4,TGTGTCAGCAGTTCACACCATCCTAGCACAGATACGCAGTATTTT,CVSSSHHPSTDTQYF
TRBD2,TRBJ2-5,few,TRBV5-1,TGCGCCAGCAGCTTGGCAGCGGGGGTACGCGGGGAGACCCAGTACTTC,CASSLAAGVRGETQYF
-,TRBJ1-1,few,TRBV12-3/TRBV12-4,TGTGCCAGCACCCCGATACGGGACACTGAAGCTTTCTTT,CASTPIRDTEAFF
-,TRBJ2-5,few,TRBV12-3/TRBV12-4,TGTGCCAGCAGTTTAAGTGGGGGGTACCAAGAGACCCAGTACTTC,CASSLSGGYQETQYF
TRBD1,TRBJ2-7,many,TRBV20-1,TGCAGTGCTTCCGACCGGGACAGGGGAACCTACGAGCAGTACTTC,CSASDRDRGTYEQYF
-,TRBJ2-5,few,TRBV27,TGTGCCAGCAGTTTATCCTGGGTGAATCTCGACACCCAGTACTTC,CASSLSWVNLDTQYF
-,TRBJ2-1,-,TRBV12-3/TRBV12-4,TGTGCCAGCAGTTTGGGCGGAGGGCAGTTCTTC,CASSLGGGQFF
TRBD1,TRBJ2-7,many,TRBV5-5,TGTGCCAGCAGCCCGGTGGAGGGACAGGTCTTCAACGAGCAGTACTTC,CASSPVEGQVFNEQYF
-,TRBJ1-1,-,TRBV12-3/TRBV12-4,TGTGCCAGCAGTTGGGGGACTGTTGAAGCTTTCTTT,CASSWGTVEAFF
TRBD2,TRBJ2-1,-,TRBV7-2,TGTGCCACCCTAGGGGAGCTAGCGGGAGGGTACAATGAGCAGTTCTTC,CATLGELAGGYNEQFF
-,TRBJ2-1,-,TRBV12-3/TRBV12-4,TGTGCCAGCAGCCGCCACGCGGGGCCGCAGCAGTTCTTC,CASSRHAGPQQFF
TRBD2,TRBJ2-7,-,TRBV3-1,TGTGCCAGCAGCCGAGGGACTAGCGGGAGTTGGTCCTACGAGCAGTACTTC,CASSRGTSGSWSYEQYF
TRBD2,TRBJ2-3,-,TRBV12-3/TRBV12-4,TGTGCCAGCAGTTTTAGCGGGGGCCCCCGTGGTACGCAGTATTTT,CASSFSGGPRGTQYF
TRBD1,TRBJ2-7,many,TRBV6-5,TGTGCCAGCAGTCCCTCCCTCGACAGGGGCTACGAGCAGTACTTC,CASSPSLDRGYEQYF
-,TRBJ2-7,-,TRBV3-1,TGTGCCAGCAGCCCCAGACAGGACCACGAGCAGTACTTC,CASSPRQDHEQYF
-,TRBJ2-5,-,TRBV9,TGTGCCAGCAGCGTAAGCCCCACCCAGGGACAAGAGACCCAGTACTTC,CASSVSPTQGQETQYF
-,TRBJ2-7,few,TRBV9,TGTGCCAGCAGCGTAAACGGGATAACCTACGAGCAGTACTTC,CASSVNGITYEQYF
-,TRBJ2-7,-,TRBV5-1,TGCGCCAGCAGCTTGGACGGGACCTCAACCTACGAGCAGTACTTC,CASSLDGTSTYEQYF
TRBD1,TRBJ2-7,-,TRBV29-1,TGCAGCGACGGAGACAGGGACCACGAGCAGTACTTC,CSDGDRDHEQYF